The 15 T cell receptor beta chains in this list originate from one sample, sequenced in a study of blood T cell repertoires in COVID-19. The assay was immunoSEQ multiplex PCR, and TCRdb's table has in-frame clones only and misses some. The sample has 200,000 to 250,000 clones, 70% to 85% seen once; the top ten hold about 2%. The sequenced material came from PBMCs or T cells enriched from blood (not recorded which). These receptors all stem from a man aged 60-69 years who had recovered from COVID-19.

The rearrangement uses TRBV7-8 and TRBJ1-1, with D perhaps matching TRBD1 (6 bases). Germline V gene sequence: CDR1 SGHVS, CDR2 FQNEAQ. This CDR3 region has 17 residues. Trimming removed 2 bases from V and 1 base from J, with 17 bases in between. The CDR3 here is CASSLRPPGAANTEAFF. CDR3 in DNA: TGTGCCAGCAGCTTAAGGCCTCCAGGGGCGGCGAACACTGAAGCTTTCTTT.

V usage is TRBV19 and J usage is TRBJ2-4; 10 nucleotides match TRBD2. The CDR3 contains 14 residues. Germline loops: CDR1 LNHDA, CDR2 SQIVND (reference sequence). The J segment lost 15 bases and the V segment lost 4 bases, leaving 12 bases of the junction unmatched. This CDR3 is CASSKERGGVGPYF. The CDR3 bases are TGTGCCAGTAGTAAAGAGCGGGGGGGCGTCGGCCCGTACTTC. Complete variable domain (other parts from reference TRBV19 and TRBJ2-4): DGGITQSPKYLFRKEGQNVTLSCEQNLNHDAMYWYRQDPGQGLRLIYYSQIVNDFQKGDIAEGYSVSREKKESFPLTVTSAQKNPTAFYLCASSKERGGVGPYFGAGTRLSVL.

The CDR3 sequence is CASSVQQGRNSPLHF. The CDR3 DNA reads TGTGCCAGCAGCGTACAACAGGGGCGAAATTCACCCCTCCACTTT. The chain combines TRBV9 with TRBJ1-6; TRBD1 aligns across 7 bases. The J segment lost 7 bases and the V segment lost 1 base, leaving 5 bases of the junction unmatched. The CDR3 spans 15 residues. Germline assignment: CDR1 SGDLS and CDR2 YYNGEE.

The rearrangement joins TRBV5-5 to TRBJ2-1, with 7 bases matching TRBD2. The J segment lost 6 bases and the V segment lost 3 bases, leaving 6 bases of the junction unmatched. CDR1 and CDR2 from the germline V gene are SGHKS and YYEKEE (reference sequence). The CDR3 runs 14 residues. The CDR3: CASSSETSSNEQFF. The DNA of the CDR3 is TGTGCCAGCAGCTCGGAGACTAGCTCCAATGAGCAGTTCTTC.

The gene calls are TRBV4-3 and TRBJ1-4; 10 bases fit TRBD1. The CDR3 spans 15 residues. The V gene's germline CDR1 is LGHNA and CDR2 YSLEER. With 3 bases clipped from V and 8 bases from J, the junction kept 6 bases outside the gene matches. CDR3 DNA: TGCGCCAGCAGCCACCCGACAGGGGGCCGGGAAAAACTGTTTTTT. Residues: CASSHPTGGREKLFF.

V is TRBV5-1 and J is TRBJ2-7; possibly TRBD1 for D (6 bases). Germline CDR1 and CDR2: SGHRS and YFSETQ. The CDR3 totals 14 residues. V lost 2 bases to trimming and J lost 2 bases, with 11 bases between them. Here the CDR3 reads CASSLGQSPYEQYF. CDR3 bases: TGCGCCAGCAGCTTAGGACAGAGTCCCTACGAGCAGTACTTC.

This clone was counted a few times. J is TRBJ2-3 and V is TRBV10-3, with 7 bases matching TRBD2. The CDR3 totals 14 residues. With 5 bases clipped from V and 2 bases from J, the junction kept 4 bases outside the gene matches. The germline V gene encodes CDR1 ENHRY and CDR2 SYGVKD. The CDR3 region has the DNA TGTGCCATCAGTTCCAGCGGGGTCACAGATACGCAGTATTTT. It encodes CAISSSGVTDTQYF.

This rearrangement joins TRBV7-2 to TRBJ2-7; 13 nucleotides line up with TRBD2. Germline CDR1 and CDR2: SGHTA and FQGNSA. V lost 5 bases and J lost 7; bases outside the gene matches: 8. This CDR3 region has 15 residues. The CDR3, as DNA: TGTGCCAGCAGCCCCCGGACTAGCGGGGGTTTAGAGCAGTACTTC. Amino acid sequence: CASSPRTSGGLEQYF.

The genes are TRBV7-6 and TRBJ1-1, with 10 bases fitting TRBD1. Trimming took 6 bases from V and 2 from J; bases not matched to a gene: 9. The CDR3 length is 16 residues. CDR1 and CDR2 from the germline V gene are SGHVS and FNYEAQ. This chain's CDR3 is CASRKTTGGLNTEAFF. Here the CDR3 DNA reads TGTGCCAGCAGGAAAACGACAGGGGGCTTAAACACTGAAGCTTTCTTT. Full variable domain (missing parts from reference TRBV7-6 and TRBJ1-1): GAGVSQSPRYKVTKRGQDVALRCDPISGHVSLYWYRQALGQGPEFLTYFNYEAQQDKSGLPNDRFSAERPEGSISTLTIQRTEQRDSAMYRCASRKTTGGLNTEAFFGQGTRLTVV.

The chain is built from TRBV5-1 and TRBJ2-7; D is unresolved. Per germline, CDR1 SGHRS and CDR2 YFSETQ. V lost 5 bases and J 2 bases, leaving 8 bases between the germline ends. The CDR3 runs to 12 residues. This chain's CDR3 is CASSSTTYEQYF. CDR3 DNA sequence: TGCGCCAGCAGTAGCACTACCTACGAGCAGTACTTC.

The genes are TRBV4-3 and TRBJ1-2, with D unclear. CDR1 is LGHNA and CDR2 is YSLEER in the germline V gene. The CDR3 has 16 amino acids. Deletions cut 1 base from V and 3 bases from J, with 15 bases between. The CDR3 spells CASSQGAASPHYGYTF. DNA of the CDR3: TGCGCCAGCAGCCAAGGGGCAGCCTCTCCCCACTATGGCTACACCTTC.

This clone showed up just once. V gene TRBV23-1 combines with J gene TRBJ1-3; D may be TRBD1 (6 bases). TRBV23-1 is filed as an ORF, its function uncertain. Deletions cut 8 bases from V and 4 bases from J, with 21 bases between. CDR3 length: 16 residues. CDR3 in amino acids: CASVPPRDKWGNTIYF. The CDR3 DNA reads TGCGCCAGCGTCCCCCCTCGGGACAAGTGGGGAAACACCATATATTTT.

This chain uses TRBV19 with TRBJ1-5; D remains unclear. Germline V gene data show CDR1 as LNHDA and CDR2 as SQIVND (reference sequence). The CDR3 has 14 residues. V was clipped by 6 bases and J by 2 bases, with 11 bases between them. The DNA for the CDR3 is TGTGCCAGTAGCCCAGAGGGTGGCAATCAGCCCCAGCATTTT. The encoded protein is CASSPEGGNQPQHF.

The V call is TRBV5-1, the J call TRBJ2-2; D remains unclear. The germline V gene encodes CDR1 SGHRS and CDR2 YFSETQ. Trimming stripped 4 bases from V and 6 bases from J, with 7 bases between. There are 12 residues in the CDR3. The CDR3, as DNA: TGCGCCAGCAGCCTCACTTCCGGGGAGCTGTTTTTT. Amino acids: CASSLTSGELFF.

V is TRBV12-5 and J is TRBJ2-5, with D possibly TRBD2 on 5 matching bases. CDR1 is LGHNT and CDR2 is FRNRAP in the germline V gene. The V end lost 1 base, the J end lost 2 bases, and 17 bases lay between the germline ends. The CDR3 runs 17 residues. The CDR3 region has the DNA TGTGCTAGTGGTTTGGGGACTCGGCCCGGGCCACAAGAGACCCAGTACTTC. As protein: CASGLGTRPGPQETQYF.